This passage covers 29 T cell receptor beta chains from one sample sequenced in a study of OX40 agonist ivuxolimab in advanced cancers. Libraries were prepared through the immunoSEQ multiplex PCR assay. The table was pulled from immuneACCESS by TCRdb, which kept in-frame rearrangements only. Such tables lose some clones; where checked, under half of the loss comes from unresolved V genes, and the rest has no known cause. This sample gives about 45,000 clones in total; around nine tenths of them show up just once. The ten largest clonotypes hold over 1% of the sample. This sample comprised CD4+ or CD8+ T cells sorted from blood, obtained in a trial of the OX40 agonist ivuxolimab. Every receptor here comes from an adult with an advanced solid tumor such as melanoma, head and neck, liver or kidney cancer.

V is TRBV11-2 and J is TRBJ2-4; D gene ambiguous. Trimming stripped 5 bases from V and 6 bases from J, with 5 bases between. CDR3 size: 11 residues. Germline CDR1 is SGHAT and CDR2 is FQNNGV. CDR3 region: CASSLINIQYF. In DNA, the CDR3 is TGTGCCAGCAGCCTTATAAACATTCAGTACTTC.

The rearrangement joins TRBV2 to TRBJ2-7; the D gene is possibly TRBD1 (6 bases). Germline V CDR1 and CDR2: SNHLY, FYNNEI. The CDR3 covers 14 residues. The V end lost 2 bases, the J end lost 5 bases, and 13 bases lay between the germline ends. This chain's CDR3 is CASSETGRGDEQYF. The CDR3, as DNA: TGTGCCAGCAGTGAAACAGGGCGCGGCGACGAGCAGTACTTC.

The rearrangement links TRBV5-1 to TRBJ2-6; no definite D call. Germline V gives CDR1 SGHRS, CDR2 YFSETQ. V lost 0 bases, J lost 0 bases, and 4 bases lay in between. The CDR3 loop spans 15 amino acids. The CDR3 loop is CASSLDISGANVLTF. The CDR3 bases are TGCGCCAGCAGCTTGGATATCTCTGGGGCCAACGTCCTGACTTTC. Filled out from reference TRBV5-1 and TRBJ2-6, the complete variable domain reads KAGVTQTPRYLIKTRGQQVTLSCSPISGHRSVSWYQQTPGQGLQFLFEYFSETQRNKGNFPGRFSGRQFSNSRSEMNVSTLELGDSALYLCASSLDISGANVLTFGAGSRLTVL.

This clone showed up just a few times. The chain recombines TRBV30 with TRBJ2-2; TRBD2 aligns across 11 bases. From germline, CDR1 is GTSNPN and CDR2 SVGIG (reference sequence). The junction had 5 bases not matched to a gene; V was cut back by 5 bases and J by 3 bases. This CDR3 comprises 15 residues. The CDR3, as DNA: TGTGCCTGGTTTAGCGGGAGGGCCTACACCGGGGAGCTGTTTTTT. This translates into CAWFSGRAYTGELFF. The variable domain in full, completed from reference TRBV30 and TRBJ2-2, reads SQTIHQWPATLVQPVGSPLSLECTVEGTSNPNLYWYRQAAGRGLQLLFYSVGIGQISSEVPQNLSASRPQDRQFILSSKKLLLSDSGFYLCAWFSGRAYTGELFFGEGSRLTVL.

Written as DNA, the CDR3 is TGTGCCAGCAGCTTCCCCTTAGGTAGCGGGGCTTCCTACGAGCAGTACTTC. It yields the protein CASSFPLGSGASYEQYF. The genes are TRBV7-8 and TRBJ2-7; 8 nucleotides line up with TRBD2. Germline trimming cut 3 bases from V and 1 base from J; bases unmatched to any gene: 11. The CDR3 sequence is 17 residues long. Germline CDR1 is SGHVS and CDR2 is FQNEAQ.

The chain employs TRBV18 and TRBJ2-7; 7 bases line up with TRBD1. The CDR3 runs 14 residues. V trimming: 2 bases; J trimming: 6 bases; junction bases outside the gene matches: 7. CDR1 is KGHSH and CDR2 is LQKENI in the germline V gene. In DNA, the CDR3 is TGTGCCAGCTCACCAGTGGACAGGAACCTCGAGCAGTACTTC. Encoded protein: CASSPVDRNLEQYF.

The V gene is TRBV25-1, the J gene TRBJ2-3, with a possible D match to TRBD2 (5 bases). The CDR3 spans 13 residues. CDR1 is MGHDK, CDR2 SYGVNS, per germline. V lost 11 bases and J 0 bases, leaving 12 bases between the germline ends. This chain's CDR3 is CASGSLSTDTQYF. CDR3 nucleotides: TGTGCCTCGGGGAGTCTTAGCACAGATACGCAGTATTTT.

The chain joins TRBV5-1 to TRBJ1-1; possibly TRBD1 for D (6 bases). V lost 5 bases to trimming and J lost 0 bases, with 14 bases between them. The germline V gene encodes CDR1 SGHRS and CDR2 YFSETQ. The CDR3 extends over 15 amino acids. The chain's CDR3 is CASSRNGGLNTEAFF. Here the CDR3 DNA reads TGCGCCAGCAGTAGGAATGGGGGGCTGAACACTGAAGCTTTCTTT.

This clone was found once. The V gene is TRBV11-2, the J gene TRBJ2-7; 13 bases line up with TRBD2. CDR1 is SGHAT and CDR2 is FQNNGV in the germline V gene. The CDR3 has 16 amino acids. The V segment lost 5 bases and the J segment 3 bases; nucleotides outside the gene matches: 7. CDR3 nucleotide sequence: TGTGCCAGCAGCAAAGAGGGACTAGCGGGGTACTACGAGCAGTACTTC. Translated, it gives CASSKEGLAGYYEQYF.

The chain employs TRBV27 and TRBJ2-3; D remains ambiguous. The CDR3 is 17 amino acids. Germline assignment: CDR1 MNHEY and CDR2 SMNVEV (reference sequence). V dropped 3 bases and J dropped 3 bases, with 19 bases sitting between them. The CDR3 DNA sequence: TGTGCCAGCAGTTTCGGTTGGACCGCCGCTAAAACAGATACGCAGTATTTT. Translation gives CASSFGWTAAKTDTQYF.

The chain has TRBV7-8 and TRBJ2-3, with 10 bases aligning to TRBD2. From germline, CDR1 is SGHVS and CDR2 FQNEAQ. The CDR3 sequence is 16 residues long. With 2 bases clipped from V and 5 bases from J, the junction kept 7 bases outside the gene matches. This chain's CDR3 is CASSLSSGRGGDTQYF. CDR3 sequence (DNA): TGTGCCAGCAGCTTATCCAGCGGGAGGGGGGGAGATACGCAGTATTTT.

The chain couples TRBV6-5 to TRBJ2-7; D might be TRBD2 (6 bases). CDR3 length: 14 amino acids. Germline CDR1 reads MNHEY; CDR2 reads SVGAGI. V shed 7 bases and J shed 2 bases, with 15 bases lying between them. The CDR3 loop is CASKIYPSAYEQYF. The DNA for the CDR3 is TGTGCCAGCAAGATCTATCCTAGCGCCTACGAGCAGTACTTC.

The chain is built from TRBV7-2 and TRBJ1-2, with D unclear. CDR3 size: 15 residues. The ends were cut back, 4 bases at V and 3 bases at J, with 15 bases in the middle. CDR1 SGHTA and CDR2 FQGNSA come from the germline V gene. CDR3 in amino acids: CASSSTRGSYYGYTF. In DNA, the CDR3 is TGTGCCAGCAGCTCAACCCGGGGATCGTACTATGGCTACACCTTC. Using reference TRBV7-2 and TRBJ1-2 for the parts outside the CDR3, the full variable domain is GAGVSQSPSNKVTEKGKDVELRCDPISGHTALYWYRQSLGQGLEFLIYFQGNSAPDKSGLPSDRFSAERTGGSVSTLTIQRTQQEDSAVYLCASSSTRGSYYGYTFGSGTRLTVV.

For the CDR3, the DNA is TGTGCCAGCAGTGCTGGACTCGATACGCAGTATTTT. This sequence encodes CASSAGLDTQYF. The chain joins TRBV6-5 to TRBJ2-3; perhaps TRBD2 as D (5 bases). This CDR3 has 12 residues. Germline V gene data show CDR1 as MNHEY and CDR2 as SVGAGI. Trimming stripped 5 bases from V and 6 bases from J, with 9 bases between.

J is TRBJ1-2 and V is TRBV27; 12 nucleotides match TRBD1. After removal of 7 bases from V and 5 bases from J, the junction contained 5 bases not matched to a gene. The CDR3 sequence is 14 residues long. Germline V lookup: CDR1 MNHEY, CDR2 SMNVEV (reference sequence). The CDR3 bases are TGTGCCAGCACGGGACAGGGGGCCGGTTATGGCTACACCTTC. It translates to CASTGQGAGYGYTF.

The chain links TRBV7-8 to TRBJ1-2; TRBD1 matches at 11 bases. Unmatched junction bases numbered 5, after V lost 4 bases and J lost 4 bases. CDR3 length equals 15 residues. Germline assignment: CDR1 SGHVS and CDR2 FQNEAQ. The CDR3 nucleotides are TGTGCCAGCAGCTCCCGGACAGGGGGCCGCTATGGCTACACCTTC. Protein sequence: CASSSRTGGRYGYTF.

Here the CDR3 reads CAISDPGPSTDTQYF. DNA for the CDR3: TGTGCCATCAGTGACCCGGGCCCTAGCACAGATACGCAGTATTTT. The rearrangement uses TRBV10-3 and TRBJ2-3; D not certain. This CDR3 has 15 residues. Germline CDR1 is ENHRY and CDR2 is SYGVKD. V lost 3 bases and J lost 0, with 10 bases in between.

J is TRBJ2-7 and V is TRBV28; D gene unclear. V was clipped by 7 bases and J by 3 bases, with 16 bases between them. This CDR3 has 14 amino acids. Germline lookup yields CDR1 MDHEN and CDR2 SYDVKM. CDR3 sequence: CASTLSVGIYEQYF. CDR3 nucleotides: TGTGCCAGCACCTTGTCAGTGGGTATCTACGAGCAGTACTTC.

The rearrangement links TRBV11-2 to TRBJ2-7; maybe TRBD2 (5 bases). V was cut by 4 bases and J by 1 base, with 14 bases left in between. The germline CDR1 and CDR2 sequences are SGHAT and FQNNGV. CDR3 length: 15 residues. CDR3 coding DNA: TGTGCCAGCAGCTCCGTACGGGGTCGGTCCTACGAGCAGTACTTC. Its translation is CASSSVRGRSYEQYF.

The rearrangement links TRBV9 to TRBJ2-3; 9 bases are shared with TRBD2. Losses at the gene ends were 4 bases for V and 2 bases for J; bases not matched to a gene: 8. CDR3 length: 16 residues. Germline values: CDR1 SGDLS, CDR2 YYNGEE. The CDR3 spells CASSSRLAVSTDTQYF. The CDR3 DNA follows: TGTGCCAGCAGCTCCAGACTAGCGGTCTCCACAGATACGCAGTATTTT.

This chain uses TRBV7-9 with TRBJ2-5; TRBD1 is a possible D gene (5 bases). The CDR3 spans 12 residues. Germline V gene sequence: CDR1 SEHNR, CDR2 FQNEAQ (reference sequence). With 7 bases removed from V and 5 bases from J, the gap between germline ends came to 11 bases. In DNA, the CDR3 is TGTGCCAGCACAGGGTTATGGGAGACCCAGTACTTC. Protein product: CASTGLWETQYF.

This clone was found once. CDR3 residues: CASSYGEKTAEQFF. The CDR3 nucleotides read TGTGCCAGCAGTTACGGGGAGAAGACGGCTGAGCAGTTCTTC. This sequence joins TRBV6-6 and TRBJ2-1; D is perhaps TRBD2 (5 bases). The CDR3 runs 14 residues. Germline CDR1 and CDR2: MNHNY and SVGAGI (reference sequence). Trimming cost V 2 bases and J 9 bases, with 14 bases left between them.

The chain uses TRBV7-9 and TRBJ1-2; no firm D call. CDR3 length: 13 amino acids. CDR1 and CDR2 from the germline V gene are SEHNR and FQNEAQ (reference sequence). V lost 1 base and J 6 bases, leaving 9 bases between the germline ends. The CDR3 is CASSLVPGDGYTF. The CDR3 DNA sequence: TGTGCCAGCAGCTTAGTTCCAGGTGATGGCTACACCTTC.

The J gene is TRBJ2-7, the V gene TRBV6-1, with TRBD2 matching 9 bases. The ends lost 3 bases at V and 0 bases at J; junction bases unmatched: 3. The CDR3 is made up of 15 amino acids. CDR1 MNHNS and CDR2 SASEGT come from the germline V gene. DNA of the CDR3: TGTGCCAGCAGTGAGCTAGCGGGGATCTCCTACGAGCAGTACTTC. This sequence encodes CASSELAGISYEQYF.

A few counts support this clone. The J gene is TRBJ1-2, the V gene TRBV25-1; TRBD1 agrees at 8 bases. Trimming at V came to 6 bases and at J to 8 bases, leaving 8 bases not matched to a gene. Germline V gene data show CDR1 as MGHDK and CDR2 as SYGVNS. The CDR3 covers 13 residues. CDR3: CASRQTGVEGYTF. For the CDR3, the DNA is TGTGCCAGCAGACAGACAGGGGTGGAAGGCTACACCTTC.

To note about this clone: The germline gene is not matched at one end of the junction; a read error may be the cause. V gene TRBV7-7 combines with J gene TRBJ2-5, with D unresolved. The CDR3 covers 14 residues. Germline V lookup: CDR1 SSHAT, CDR2 FNYEAQ (reference sequence). The CDR3 nucleotides are TGTGCTAGCAGCCAAGGACGGGCGTTGGAGACCCAGTACTTC. Its translation: CASSQGRALETQYF.

V and J are TRBV5-1 and TRBJ2-7, with 7 positions matching TRBD2. With V trimmed by 4 bases and J by 3 bases, 10 bases remained unmatched. Germline-derived CDR1 and CDR2 are SGHRS and YFSETQ. This CDR3 has 15 residues. CDR3 in amino acids: CASSVGDPGGYEQYF. DNA for the CDR3: TGCGCCAGCAGCGTGGGAGATCCGGGAGGCTACGAGCAGTACTTC.

CDR3 nucleotide sequence: TGTGCCAGCAGCCATAATCCGGGGCTGATGGAAAAACTGTTTTTT. Translation: CASSHNPGLMEKLFF. The J gene is TRBJ1-4, the V gene TRBV7-9; a weak D match, TRBD1 (5 bases). CDR1 and CDR2 from the germline V gene are SEHNR and FQNEAQ (reference sequence). The CDR3 is 15 residues long. V was cut by 5 bases and J by 8 bases, with 18 bases left in between.

The chain uses TRBV5-8 and TRBJ2-1; D ambiguous. Germline CDR1 reads SGHTS; CDR2 reads YDEGEE. This CDR3 region has 12 residues. Trimming took 4 bases from V and 10 from J, leaving 12 bases between them. The CDR3 is CASSLLVVEQFF. CDR3 sequence (DNA): TGTGCCAGCAGCCTACTGGTCGTGGAGCAGTTCTTC.